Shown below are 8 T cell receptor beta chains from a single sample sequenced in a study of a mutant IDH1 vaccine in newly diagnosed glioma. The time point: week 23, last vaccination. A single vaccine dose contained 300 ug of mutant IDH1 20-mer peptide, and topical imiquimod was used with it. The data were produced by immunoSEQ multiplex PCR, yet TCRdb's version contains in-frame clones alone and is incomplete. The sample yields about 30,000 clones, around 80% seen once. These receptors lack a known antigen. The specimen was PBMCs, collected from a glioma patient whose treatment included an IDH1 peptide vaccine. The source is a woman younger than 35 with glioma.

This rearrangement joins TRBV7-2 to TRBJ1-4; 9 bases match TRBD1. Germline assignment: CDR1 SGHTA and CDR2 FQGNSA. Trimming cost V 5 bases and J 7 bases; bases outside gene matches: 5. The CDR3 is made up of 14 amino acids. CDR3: CASSRQGVSEKLFF. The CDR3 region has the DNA TGTGCCAGCAGCAGACAGGGGGTTAGTGAAAAACTGTTTTTT.

The CDR3 is CASSVQGAVEETQYF. Written as DNA, the CDR3 is TGTGCCAGCAGCGTACAGGGGGCGGTTGAAGAGACCCAGTACTTC. The rearrangement links TRBV9 to TRBJ2-5, with TRBD1 matching 8 bases. V shed 1 base, J shed 3 bases, and the junction held 5 bases outside the gene matches. Per germline, CDR1 SGDLS and CDR2 YYNGEE. The CDR3 loop spans 15 amino acids.

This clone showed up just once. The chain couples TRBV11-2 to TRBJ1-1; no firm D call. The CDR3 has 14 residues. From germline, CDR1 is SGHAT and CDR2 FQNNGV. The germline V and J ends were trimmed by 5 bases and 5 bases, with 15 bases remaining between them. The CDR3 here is CASSQTRFQTEAFF. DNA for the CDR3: TGTGCCAGCAGCCAGACAAGGTTTCAGACTGAAGCTTTCTTT.

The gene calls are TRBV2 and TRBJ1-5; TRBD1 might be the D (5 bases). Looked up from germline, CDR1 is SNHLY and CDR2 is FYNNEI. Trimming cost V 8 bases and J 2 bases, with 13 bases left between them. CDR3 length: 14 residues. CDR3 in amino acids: CASFIGAGNQPQHF. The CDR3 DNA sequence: TGTGCCAGCTTTATCGGGGCGGGCAATCAGCCCCAGCATTTT.

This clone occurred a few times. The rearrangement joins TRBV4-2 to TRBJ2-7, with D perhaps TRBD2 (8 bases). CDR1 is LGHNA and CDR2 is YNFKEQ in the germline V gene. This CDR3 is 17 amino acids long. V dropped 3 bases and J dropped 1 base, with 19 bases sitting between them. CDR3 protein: CASSHGGVQGQSYEQYF. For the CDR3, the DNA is TGTGCCAGCAGCCACGGGGGGGTACAGGGGCAGTCCTACGAGCAGTACTTC.

The CDR3 sequence: CASSSQQGSWEKLFF. The DNA for the CDR3 is TGTGCCAGCAGCTCCCAACAGGGGTCATGGGAAAAACTGTTTTTT. The V gene is TRBV7-2, the J gene TRBJ1-4; TRBD1 matches 7 bases. CDR3 length: 15 amino acids. Germline V gene lookup returns CDR1 SGHTA and CDR2 FQGNSA. V gave up 4 bases and J gave up 8 bases; unmatched junction bases: 10.

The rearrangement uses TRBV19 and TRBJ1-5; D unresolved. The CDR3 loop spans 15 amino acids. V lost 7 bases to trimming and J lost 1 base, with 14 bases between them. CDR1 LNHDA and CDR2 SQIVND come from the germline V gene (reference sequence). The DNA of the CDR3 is TGTGCCAGTAAAGTAACAGAAAACAGCAATCAGCCCCAGCATTTT. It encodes CASKVTENSNQPQHF.

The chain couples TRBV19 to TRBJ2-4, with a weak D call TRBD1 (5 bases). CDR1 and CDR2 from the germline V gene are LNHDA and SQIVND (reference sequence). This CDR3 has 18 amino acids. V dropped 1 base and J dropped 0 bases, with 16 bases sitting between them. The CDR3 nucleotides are TGTGCCAGTAGTATAGTCCCGCTAAGTCAGGGAGCCAAAAACATTCAGTACTTC. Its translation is CASSIVPLSQGAKNIQYF.